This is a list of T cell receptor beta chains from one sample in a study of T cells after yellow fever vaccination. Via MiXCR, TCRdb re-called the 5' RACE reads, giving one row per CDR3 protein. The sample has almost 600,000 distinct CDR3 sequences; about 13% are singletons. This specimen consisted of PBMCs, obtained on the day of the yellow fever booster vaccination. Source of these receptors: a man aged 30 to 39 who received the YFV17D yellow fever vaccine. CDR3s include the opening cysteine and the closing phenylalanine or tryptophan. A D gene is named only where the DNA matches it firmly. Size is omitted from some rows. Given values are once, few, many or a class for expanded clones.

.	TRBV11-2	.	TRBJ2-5	TGTGCCAGCAGCTCGGAATCCTCGGAGACCCAGTACTTC	CASSSESSETQYF
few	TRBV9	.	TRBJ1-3	TGTGCCAGCAGCTCCCGGACTGGAAACACCATATATTTT	CASSSRTGNTIYF
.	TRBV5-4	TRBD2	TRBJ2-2	TGTGCCAGCAGCCCGAGCGGGGCGTACACCGGGGAGCTGTTTTTT	CASSPSGAYTGELFF
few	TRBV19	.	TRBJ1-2	TGTGCCAGTAGTGCCCGAACAGAAAATGGCTACACCTTC	CASSARTENGYTF
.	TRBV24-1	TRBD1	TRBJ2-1	TGTGCCACCAGTGATTACGACAGGGGGAACAATGAGCAGTTCTTC	CATSDYDRGNNEQFF
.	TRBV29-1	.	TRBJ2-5	TGCAGCGTTGAACGAACTGGATCCTCCGAGACCCAGTACTTC	CSVERTGSSETQYF
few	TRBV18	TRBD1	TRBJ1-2	TGTGCCAGCTCAACGGACAGGGCGGGGGGCTACACCTTC	CASSTDRAGGYTF
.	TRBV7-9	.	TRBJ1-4	TGTGCCAGCGGTCAGAGAGCAACTAATGAAAAACTGTTTTTT	CASGQRATNEKLFF
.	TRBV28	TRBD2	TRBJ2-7	TGTGCCAGCAGACCCGGGACTATCGCCTACGAGCAGTACTTC	CASRPGTIAYEQYF
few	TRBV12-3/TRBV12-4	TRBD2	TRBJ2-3	TGTGCCAGCAGTTGGTCGGGGGGGCTAGCGGGAGCTGATACGCAGTATTTT	CASSWSGGLAGADTQYF
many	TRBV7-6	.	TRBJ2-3	TGTGCCAGCAGCTTAGCGGTGGGGCCTGGAGCGAGGTCGGATACGCAGTATTTT	CASSLAVGPGARSDTQYF
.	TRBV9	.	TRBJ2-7	TGTGCCAGCAGCGAGGGGGAGGGGATGCAGTACTTC	CASSEGEGMQYF
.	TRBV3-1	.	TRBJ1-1	TGTGCCAGCAGCCGTCCTGAGGCTGAAGCTTTCTTT	CASSRPEAEAFF
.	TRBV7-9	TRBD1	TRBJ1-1	TGTGCCAGCACCGGGACAGGGTTTCTTGCTTTCTTT	CASTGTGFLAFF
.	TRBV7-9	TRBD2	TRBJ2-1	TGTGCCAGCAGCTTAGGAGCGGGAGTTAGAGATGAGCAGTTCTTC	CASSLGAGVRDEQFF
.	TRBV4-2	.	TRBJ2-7	TGTGCCAGCAGCCAAGATAGAGTTAGCGGAGCCTACGAGCAGTACTTC	CASSQDRVSGAYEQYF
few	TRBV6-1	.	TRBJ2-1	TGTGCCAGTCTCAATCGGAGGGGTGAGCAGTTCTTC	CASLNRRGEQFF
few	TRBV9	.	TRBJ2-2	TGTGCCAGCAGCGCAGACGGGGCGAGCACCGGGGAGCTGTTTTTT	CASSADGASTGELFF
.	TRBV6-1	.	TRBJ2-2	TGTGCCACCACCCCAGGGGAATTGAGGGGCGGGGAGCTGTTTTTT	CATTPGELRGGELFF
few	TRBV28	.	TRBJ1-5	TGTGCCAGCAGTTTATATGAACAGAGCAATCAGCCCCAGCATTTT	CASSLYEQSNQPQHF
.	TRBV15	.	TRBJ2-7	TGTGCCACCAGCGGCCAACAGGGAAGGAGTTCCTACGAGCAGTACTTC	CATSGQQGRSSYEQYF
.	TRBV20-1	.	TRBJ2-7	TGCAGTGCTACTCAGGGGAACTACGAGCAGTACTTC	CSATQGNYEQYF
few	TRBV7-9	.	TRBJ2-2	TGTGCCAGCAGCTTCTCCAGGGCTACCGGGGAGCTGTTTTTT	CASSFSRATGELFF
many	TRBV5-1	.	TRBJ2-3	TGCGCCAGCAGCTTGGGGGGAGTGGTAGATACGCAGTATTTT	CASSLGGVVDTQYF
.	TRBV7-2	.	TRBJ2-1	TGTGCCAGCAGCTTACAGCGGGCTAGGGGTGAGCAGTTCTTC	CASSLQRARGEQFF
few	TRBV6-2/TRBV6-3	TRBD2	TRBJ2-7	TGTGCCAGCAGTCCTCGGACTAGAAGTGGCGAGCAGTACTTC	CASSPRTRSGEQYF
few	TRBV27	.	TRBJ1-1	TGTGCCAGCAGTTTAGGGGTAGGGGGCACTGAAGCTTTCTTT	CASSLGVGGTEAFF
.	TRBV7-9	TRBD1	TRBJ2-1	TGTGCCAGCAGCTTCCGACAGGGGCAGTTCTTC	CASSFRQGQFF
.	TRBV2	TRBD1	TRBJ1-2	TGTGCCAGCAATTGGGACAGGGGGCGCGATGGCTACACCTTC	CASNWDRGRDGYTF
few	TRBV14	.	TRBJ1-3	TGTGCCAGCAGCCCCCCCGGGTGGTTCAACACCATATATTTT	CASSPPGWFNTIYF
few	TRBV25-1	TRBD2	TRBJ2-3	TGTGCCAGCAGTGAATATGGACTAGCGGGATCGCACGCGGATACGCAGTATTTT	CASSEYGLAGSHADTQYF
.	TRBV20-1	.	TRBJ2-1	TGCAGTGCCACGGGCGGACCAAACAAAGGGGACAATGAGCAGTTCTTC	CSATGGPNKGDNEQFF
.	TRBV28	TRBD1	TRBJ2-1	TGTGCCAGCAGTGGGGGACAGGGCTACAATGAGCAGTTCTTC	CASSGGQGYNEQFF
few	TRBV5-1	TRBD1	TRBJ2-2	TGCGCCAGCATACAGGGGACAACCGGGGAGCTGTTTTTT	CASIQGTTGELFF
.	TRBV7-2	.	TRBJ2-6	TGTGCCAGCAGCGGCAGGGACTCTGGGGCCAACGTCCTGACTTTC	CASSGRDSGANVLTF
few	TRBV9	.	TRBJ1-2	TGTGCCAGCGCTCCTTCCAGCTATGGCTACACCTTC	CASAPSSYGYTF
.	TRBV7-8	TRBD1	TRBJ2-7	TGTGCCAGCAGGCCTGGGACAGACTACGAGCAGTACTTC	CASRPGTDYEQYF
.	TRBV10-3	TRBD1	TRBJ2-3	TGTGCCATCAGTTCGTCGTTCAGGGGGCCCCTAGGCACAGATACGCAGTATTTT	CAISSSFRGPLGTDTQYF
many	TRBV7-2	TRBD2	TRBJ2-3	TGTGCCAGCAGCTTATCCTTTTTACGAGGGAGGGGTACAGATACGCAGTATTTT	CASSLSFLRGRGTDTQYF
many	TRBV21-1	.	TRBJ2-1	TGTGCCAGCAGCAAAGCGCCAGGATGGTCGGGGGAGAGCTCCTACAATGAGCAGTTCTTC	CASSKAPGWSGESSYNEQFF